This paragraph covers one TCR beta chain sequence. Its antigen is as yet unknown. This sample was taken from a study of OX40 agonist ivuxolimab in advanced cancers. On the study more broadly: From about 23 to 85 years was the age range, with a mean of 60 years, and approximately 84% were male.

Baseline, cycle 4 day 1, and cycle 7 day 1 were the blood sampling points. Germline V gives CDR1 SQVTM, CDR2 ANQGSEA. The CDR3 length is 16 residues. The ends lost 4 bases at V and 0 bases at J; junction bases unmatched: 8. The method was immunoSEQ multiplex PCR; TCRdb's version includes in-frame clones alone and lacks a portion of them. This sample carries about 50,000 clones, approximately 95% of them seen once, and the ten largest clones take around 26%. Overall study findings and caveats: On average, CD8+ T cells had more expanded clones than CD4+.

This receptor was identified in an adult with an advanced solid tumor such as melanoma, head and neck, liver or kidney cancer. The sample was CD4+ or CD8+ T cells sorted from blood, taken in a trial of the OX40 agonist ivuxolimab. The V call is TRBV29-1, the J call TRBJ2-2; TRBD1 matches at 7 bases. CDR3 loop: CSVVSRDRANTGELFF. The CDR3 DNA is TGCAGCGTTGTCTCCCGGGACAGAGCGAACACCGGGGAGCTGTTTTTT.